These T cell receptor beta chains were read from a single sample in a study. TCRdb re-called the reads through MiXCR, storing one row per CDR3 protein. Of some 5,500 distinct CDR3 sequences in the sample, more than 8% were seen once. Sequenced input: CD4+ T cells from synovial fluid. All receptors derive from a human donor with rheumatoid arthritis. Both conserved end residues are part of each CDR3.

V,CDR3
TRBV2,CANSEASDGRTGELFF
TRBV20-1,CSARDLERFYEQYF
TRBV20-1,CSARRNSLNTEAFF
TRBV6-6,CASKPGQGSSEQFF
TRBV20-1,CSARVTGGGGLDTQYF
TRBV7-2,CASSLGTGYNEQFF
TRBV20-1,CSARREAGELFF
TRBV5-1,CASSLGSSLLADTQYF
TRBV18,CASSPGLAVYEQYF
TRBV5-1,CASTPGSSGPTGELFF
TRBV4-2,CASSQDFFEQFF
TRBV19,CASSIVGDPSNQPQHF
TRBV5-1,CASSLDLSGTGELFF
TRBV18,CASSPPGTGREQYF
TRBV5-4,CASSPMGGGKPEAFF
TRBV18,CASSSGTGQETQYF
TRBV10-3,CAISGPEGTDTQYF
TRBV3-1,CASNGRFASEQFF
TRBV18,CASSPGFDRDYGYTF
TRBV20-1,CSARAPTALSSYNEQFF
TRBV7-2,CASSLARVNEQYF
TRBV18,CASSLGTGQYEQYF
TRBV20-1,CSAGGEVRGYTF
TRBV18,CASSPRGVTAGEKLFF
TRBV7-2,CASSPGTDQRLYYTF
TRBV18,CASSTGVYDGSEQFF
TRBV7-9,CASPGSSYNEQFF
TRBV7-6,CASSILAGVGDTQYF
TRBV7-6,CASSILAGVGNEQFF
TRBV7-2,CASSLPWVKAQYF
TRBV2,CASSEARQATDTQYF
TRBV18,CASSPGTSGRGDTQYF
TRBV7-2,CASSRDHMNTEAFF
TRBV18,CASSPSRTLADNQPQHF
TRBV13,CASSPGQGINEAFF
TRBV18,CASSPNFAGASTDTQYF
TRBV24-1,CATSDHPTGDYGYTF
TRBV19,CASSIDHLDTQYF
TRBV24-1,CATSDLANEQFF
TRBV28,CASSRVAVAGELFF
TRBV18,CASSQNLGTVNTEAFF
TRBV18,CASSPRPPAHDTEAFF
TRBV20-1,CSARDYNRGDNQPQHF
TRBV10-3,CAISGGEGQETQYF
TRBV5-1,CASSAGGTSYNEQFF
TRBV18,CASSGGPDYGYTF
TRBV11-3,CASSLAEGDTTNEKLFF